Listed below are T cell receptor beta chains from one sample, sequenced in a study of pediatric ulcerative colitis. Sequenced by immunoSEQ multiplex PCR; TCRdb stores in-frame clones only, minus some. The sample contains 45,000 to 75,000 clones, about nine tenths of which appear only once. Sequenced: blood. The receptor source for this set is a boy younger than 18 who was a control in a study of pediatric ulcerative colitis. CDR3s include the opening cysteine and the closing phenylalanine or tryptophan. The order of the fields is clone size, V gene, J gene, CDR3 length, D gene, CDR3 protein, CDR3 DNA. D genes are given only for firm matches. Only part of the rows carry a size: once, few, many, or a class if the clone is expanded.

-,TRBV11-2,TRBJ2-7,11,-,CASSLVGQQYF,TGTGCCAGCAGCTTAGTGGGGCAGCAGTACTTC
few,TRBV7-9,TRBJ2-7,14,-,CASSLANPRGEQYF,TGTGCCAGCAGCTTAGCTAACCCACGGGGCGAGCAGTACTTC
-,TRBV29-1,TRBJ2-5,14,-,CSVRTALFQETQYF,TGCAGCGTAAGGACTGCGTTGTTTCAAGAGACCCAGTACTTC
-,TRBV25-1,TRBJ2-1,16,-,CASSEWQGGLFYEQFF,TGTGCCAGCAGTGAATGGCAGGGGGGCTTATTCTATGAGCAGTTCTTC
-,TRBV11-2,TRBJ2-7,13,-,CASSLAGAGEQYF,TGTGCCAGCAGCTTAGCAGGGGCTGGAGAGCAGTACTTC
-,TRBV5-1,TRBJ1-1,13,-,CASSSGMLGFAFF,TGCGCCAGCAGCTCCGGGATGTTAGGGTTCGCTTTCTTT
-,TRBV7-8,TRBJ2-5,17,TRBD2,CASRPQAVRGLGETQYF,TGTGCCAGCAGGCCCCAAGCGGTGCGGGGGTTGGGAGAGACCCAGTACTTC
-,TRBV6-1,TRBJ2-7,15,-,CASSERLEGPYEQYF,TGTGCCAGCAGTGAAAGACTAGAGGGGCCATACGAGCAGTACTTC
-,TRBV29-1,TRBJ2-7,15,TRBD1,CSVRGLDRGSYEQYF,TGCAGCGTAAGGGGGCTGGACAGGGGCTCCTACGAGCAGTACTTC
-,TRBV5-6,TRBJ2-7,16,TRBD1,CASSLGLGQGVHEQYF,TGTGCCAGCAGCTTGGGTCTTGGACAGGGTGTCCACGAGCAGTACTTC
-,TRBV5-4,TRBJ1-2,15,-,CASSLDGGAVYGYTF,TGTGCCAGCAGCTTGGATGGGGGGGCGGTCTATGGCTACACCTTC
-,TRBV6-5,TRBJ2-1,14,-,CASSGTPLVDEQFF,TGTGCCAGCAGTGGGACTCCCCTTGTAGATGAGCAGTTCTTC
-,TRBV5-1,TRBJ2-7,14,-,CASKPGQGAYEQYF,TGCGCCAGCAAACCGGGACAAGGCGCCTACGAGCAGTACTTC
once,TRBV11-3,TRBJ2-3,16,TRBD2,CASSLGLAGTTDTQYF,TGTGCCAGCAGTTTAGGACTAGCGGGGACCACAGATACGCAGTATTTT
-,TRBV2,TRBJ1-4,13,-,CASSRTVNEKLFF,TGTGCCAGCAGCAGGACAGTTAATGAAAAACTGTTTTTT